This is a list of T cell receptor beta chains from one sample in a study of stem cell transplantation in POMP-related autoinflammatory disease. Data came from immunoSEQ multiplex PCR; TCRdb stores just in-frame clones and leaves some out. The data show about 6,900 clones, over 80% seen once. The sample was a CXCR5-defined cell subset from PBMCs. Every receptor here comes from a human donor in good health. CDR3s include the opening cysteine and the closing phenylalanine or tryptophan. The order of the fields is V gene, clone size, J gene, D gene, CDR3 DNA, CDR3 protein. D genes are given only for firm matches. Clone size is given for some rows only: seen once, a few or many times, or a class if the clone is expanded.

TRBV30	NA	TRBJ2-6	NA	TGTGCCTTAGGCCGCTCTGGGGCCAACGTCCTGACTTTC	CALGRSGANVLTF
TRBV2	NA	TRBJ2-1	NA	TGTGCCAGCAGTGAAGATGGTATCGGGAGATACAATGAGCAGTTCTTC	CASSEDGIGRYNEQFF
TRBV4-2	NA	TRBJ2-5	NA	TGTGCCAGCAGCCAGACCCCTCGGGGGGAGACCCAGTACTTC	CASSQTPRGETQYF
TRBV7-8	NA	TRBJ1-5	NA	TGTGCCAGCAGCTCAGACTTTTCGGTAGGGAGCAATCAGCCCCAGCATTTT	CASSSDFSVGSNQPQHF
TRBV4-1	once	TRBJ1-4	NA	TGCGCCAGCAGCCAGCCAATACTCAGGGCCCCTAATGAAAAACTGTTTTTT	CASSQPILRAPNEKLFF
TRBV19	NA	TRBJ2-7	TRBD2	TGTGCCAGTAGTATCGAAGGACTAGCGAGGGGCACCTACGAGCAGTACTTC	CASSIEGLARGTYEQYF
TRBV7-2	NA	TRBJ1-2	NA	TGTGCCAGCAGCTTAGCAGGCCCCAGTGGCTACACCTTC	CASSLAGPSGYTF
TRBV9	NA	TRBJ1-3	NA	TGTGCCAGCAGCGTAAGGGGGTTGTCTGGAAACACCATATATTTT	CASSVRGLSGNTIYF
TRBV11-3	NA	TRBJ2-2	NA	TGTGCCAGCAGCCCCCTGGGGAGTGGCGGGGAGCTGTTTTTT	CASSPLGSGGELFF
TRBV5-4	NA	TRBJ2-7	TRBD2	TGTGCCAGCAGCTTGGGGGAGGGGTTCTCCTACGAGCAGTACTTC	CASSLGEGFSYEQYF
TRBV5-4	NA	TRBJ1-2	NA	TGTGCCAGCAGCTGGTGGGAGGGGAACTATGGCTACACCTTC	CASSWWEGNYGYTF
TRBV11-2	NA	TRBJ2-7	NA	TGTGCCAGCAGGGGGGGTTCCCTTTACGAGCAGTACTTC	CASRGGSLYEQYF
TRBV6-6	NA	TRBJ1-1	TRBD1	TGTGCCAGCAGTTACGGGACAGGGGCTGAAGCTTTCTTT	CASSYGTGAEAFF
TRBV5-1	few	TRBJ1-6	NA	TGCGCCAGCAGCTTGGCACCCGGGAGCTCCTATAATTCACCCCTCCACTTT	CASSLAPGSSYNSPLHF
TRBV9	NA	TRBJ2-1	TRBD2	TGTGCCAGCAGCGTAGCCCCCACGCTAGCGGGGGGAATTACATACAATGAGCAGTTCTTC	CASSVAPTLAGGITYNEQFF
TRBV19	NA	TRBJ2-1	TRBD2	TGTGCCAGTAGGGGGCCGGGACTACTTCGTGGAGGAGAGCAGTTCTTC	CASRGPGLLRGGEQFF
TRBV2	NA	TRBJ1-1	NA	TGTGCCAGCCGCCGCAGGACTGAAGCTTTCTTT	CASRRRTEAFF
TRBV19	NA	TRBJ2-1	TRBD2	TGTGCCAGTAGCAAGGGATCAGCGGGGGGAGTAAATGAGCAGTTCTTC	CASSKGSAGGVNEQFF
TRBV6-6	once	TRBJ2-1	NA	TGTGCCAGCAGTTACGTCCAGGGTTACAATGAGCAGTTCTTC	CASSYVQGYNEQFF
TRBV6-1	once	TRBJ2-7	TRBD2	TGTGCCAGCAACGAGGTACTAGCGGGGAGTTACGAGCAGTACTTC	CASNEVLAGSYEQYF
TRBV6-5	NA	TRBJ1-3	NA	TGTGCCAGCAGTTACTCAGGGGCTGGAAACACCATATATTTT	CASSYSGAGNTIYF
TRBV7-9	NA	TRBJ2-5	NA	TGTGCCAGCAGCGCCAGGGGTTTAGCCGCCCAAGAGACCCAGTACTTC	CASSARGLAAQETQYF
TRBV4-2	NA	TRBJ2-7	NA	TGTGCCAGCAGCCAAGGGGGGCCAGGGGTCGAGCAGTACTTC	CASSQGGPGVEQYF
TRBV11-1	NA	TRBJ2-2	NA	TGTGCCAGCAGCTTGTCTTTCGGGGGAGGTACCGGGGAGCTGTTTTTT	CASSLSFGGGTGELFF
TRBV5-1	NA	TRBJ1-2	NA	TGCGCCAGCAGCTTGGAATTTCGGGGGGCGAAGGACTATGGCTACACCTTC	CASSLEFRGAKDYGYTF
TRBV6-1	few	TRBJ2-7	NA	TGTGCCAGCAGTGATTGGGAGCACGAGCAGTACTTC	CASSDWEHEQYF
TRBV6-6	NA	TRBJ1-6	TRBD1	TGTGCCAGCAGTCAGACAGGGCATAATTCACCCCTCCACTTT	CASSQTGHNSPLHF
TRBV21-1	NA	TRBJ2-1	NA	TGTGCCCTCATTCCCCCTGAGCAGTTCTTC	CALIPPEQFF
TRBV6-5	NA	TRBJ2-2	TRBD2	TGTGCCAGCAGTTACCGCCTAGCGGGGCACACCGGGGAGCTGTTTTTT	CASSYRLAGHTGELFF
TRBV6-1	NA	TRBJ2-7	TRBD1	TGTGCCAGCAGTGTAATACAGGGGGCAGGGTCCTACGAGCAGTACTTC	CASSVIQGAGSYEQYF
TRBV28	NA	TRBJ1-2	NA	TGTGCCATCGGGGGCAGGCCCACTAACTATGGCTACACCTTC	CAIGGRPTNYGYTF
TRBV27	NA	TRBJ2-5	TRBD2	TGTGCCAGCAGGGGGCGGGGGACCTTCCAAGAGACCCAGTACTTC	CASRGRGTFQETQYF
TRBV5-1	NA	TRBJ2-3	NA	TGCGCCAGCAAAACCGCGCGGGGTAGCACAGATACGCAGTATTTT	CASKTARGSTDTQYF
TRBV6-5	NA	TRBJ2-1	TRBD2	TGTGCCAGCAGTTACTTGGGACTAGCGGGGTCGGGTGAGCAGTTCTTC	CASSYLGLAGSGEQFF
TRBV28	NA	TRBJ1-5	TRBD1	TGTGCCAGCAGTTTATGGGAAGGGACACCGGGGGACCTGACAGGGGACCAGCCCCAGCATTTT	CASSLWEGTPGDLTGDQPQHF
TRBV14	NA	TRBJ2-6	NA	TGTGCCAGCAGCCGACGACAGTGGGCAGGGCACTCTGGGGCCAACGTCCTGACTTTC	CASSRRQWAGHSGANVLTF
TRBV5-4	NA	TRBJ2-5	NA	TGTGCCAGCAGCCCGGCGGGGTCGGGGGAGACCCAGTACTTC	CASSPAGSGETQYF
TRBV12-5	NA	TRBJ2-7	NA	TGTGCTAGTGGGCCAAATTCCTACGAGCAGTACTTC	CASGPNSYEQYF
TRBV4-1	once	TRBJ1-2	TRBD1	TGCGCCAGCAGCCAGGTGGGACAGGCGGGATATGCCTACACCTTC	CASSQVGQAGYAYTF
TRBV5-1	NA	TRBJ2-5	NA	TGCGCCAGCAGCTTGGATGCACTGCCAAGGGAGACCCAGTACTTC	CASSLDALPRETQYF
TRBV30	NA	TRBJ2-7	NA	TGTGCCTGGAGTTCAGGGGCAACCCTACCTAATCCCTACGAGCAGTACTTC	CAWSSGATLPNPYEQYF
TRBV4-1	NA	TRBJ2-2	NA	TGCGCCAGCAGCCAAGAAGGTAGTCGGGACACTGCGAACACCGGGGAGCTGTTTTTT	CASSQEGSRDTANTGELFF
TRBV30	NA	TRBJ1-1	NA	TGTGCCTGGAGGGGGACTTCAAGCACTGAAGCTTTCTTT	CAWRGTSSTEAFF
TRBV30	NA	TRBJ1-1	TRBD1	TGTGCCTGGAAAGCCACAGGGGTAACTGAAGCTTTCTTT	CAWKATGVTEAFF
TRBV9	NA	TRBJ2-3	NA	TGTGCCAGCAGCGTAGGGAGTGGGGATACGCAGTATTTT	CASSVGSGDTQYF
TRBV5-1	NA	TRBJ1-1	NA	TGCGCCAGCAGCTTGATTCAGGGGTCGACTGAAGCTTTCTTT	CASSLIQGSTEAFF
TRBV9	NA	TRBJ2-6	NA	TGTGCCAGCAGCGTAGCTACGCAGGGTTCAACTGGGGCCAACGTCCTGACTTTC	CASSVATQGSTGANVLTF
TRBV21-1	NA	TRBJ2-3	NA	TGTGCCAGCAGCAAAAGCGGGGGCAGCACAGATACGCAGTATTTT	CASSKSGGSTDTQYF
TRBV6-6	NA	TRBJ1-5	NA	TGTGCCAGCAGTCCCGTGACCGGGGTAGGGAATCAGCCCCAGCATTTT	CASSPVTGVGNQPQHF
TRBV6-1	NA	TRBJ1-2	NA	TGTGCCAGCAGTGAAGAGGGCACAGATAATGGCTACACCTTC	CASSEEGTDNGYTF
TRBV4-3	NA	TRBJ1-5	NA	TGCGCCAGCAGCCAAGATTTGGGGGTTCAGCCCCAGCATTTT	CASSQDLGVQPQHF
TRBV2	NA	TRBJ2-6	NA	TGTGCCAGCAGAAACGGACAGTCTGGGGCCAACGTCCTGACTTTC	CASRNGQSGANVLTF
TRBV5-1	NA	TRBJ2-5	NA	TGCGCCAGCAGCCCGGTGGGGTCGAAAGAGACCCAGTACTTC	CASSPVGSKETQYF
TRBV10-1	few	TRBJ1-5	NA	TGCGCCAGCAGTGAGTCGATGATTTGGGGGACTGATCAGCCCCAGCATTTT	CASSESMIWGTDQPQHF